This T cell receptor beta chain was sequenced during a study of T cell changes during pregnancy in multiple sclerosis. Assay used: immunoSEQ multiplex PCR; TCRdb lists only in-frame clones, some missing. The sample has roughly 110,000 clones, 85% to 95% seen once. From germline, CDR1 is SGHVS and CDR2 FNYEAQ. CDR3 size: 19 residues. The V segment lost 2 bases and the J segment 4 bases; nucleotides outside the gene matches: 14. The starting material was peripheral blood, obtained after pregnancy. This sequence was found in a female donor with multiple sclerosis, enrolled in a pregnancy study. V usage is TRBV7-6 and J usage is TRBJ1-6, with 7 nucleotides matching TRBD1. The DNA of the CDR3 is TGTGCCAGCAGCTTAAGGGCTGCAGGGGGGTCTGGATATAATTCACCCCTCCACTTT. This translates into CASSLRAAGGSGYNSPLHF.